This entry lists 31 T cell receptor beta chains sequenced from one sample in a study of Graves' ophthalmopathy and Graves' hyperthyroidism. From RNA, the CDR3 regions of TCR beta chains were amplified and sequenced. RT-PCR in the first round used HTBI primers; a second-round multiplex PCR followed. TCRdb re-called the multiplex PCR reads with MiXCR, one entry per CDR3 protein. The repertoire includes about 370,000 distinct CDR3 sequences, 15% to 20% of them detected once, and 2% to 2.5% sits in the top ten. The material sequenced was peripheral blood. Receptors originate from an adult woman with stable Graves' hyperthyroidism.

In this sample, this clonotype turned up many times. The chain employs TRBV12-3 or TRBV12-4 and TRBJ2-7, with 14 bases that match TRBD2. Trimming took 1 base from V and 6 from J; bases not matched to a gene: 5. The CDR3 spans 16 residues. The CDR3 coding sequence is TGTGCCAGCAGTTTAGGACCGGGACTAGCGGGGGTCGAGCAGTACTTC. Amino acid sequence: CASSLGPGLAGVEQYF.

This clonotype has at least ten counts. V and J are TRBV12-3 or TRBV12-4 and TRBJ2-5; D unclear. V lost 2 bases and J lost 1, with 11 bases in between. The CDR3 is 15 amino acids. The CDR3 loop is CASSLHPGTQETQYF. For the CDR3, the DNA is TGTGCCAGCAGTTTACACCCAGGAACCCAAGAGACCCAGTACTTC.

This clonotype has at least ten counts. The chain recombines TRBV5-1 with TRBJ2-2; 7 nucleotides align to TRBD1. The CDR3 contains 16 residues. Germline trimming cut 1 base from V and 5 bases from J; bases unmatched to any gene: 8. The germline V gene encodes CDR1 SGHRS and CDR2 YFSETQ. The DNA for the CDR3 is TGCGCCAGCAGCTTGCCTTCGACAGGGAAAACCGGGGAGCTGTTTTTT. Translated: CASSLPSTGKTGELFF. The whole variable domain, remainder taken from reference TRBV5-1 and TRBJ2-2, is KAGVTQTPRYLIKTRGQQVTLSCSPISGHRSVSWYQQTPGQGLQFLFEYFSETQRNKGNFPGRFSGRQFSNSRSEMNVSTLELGDSALYLCASSLPSTGKTGELFFGEGSRLTVL.

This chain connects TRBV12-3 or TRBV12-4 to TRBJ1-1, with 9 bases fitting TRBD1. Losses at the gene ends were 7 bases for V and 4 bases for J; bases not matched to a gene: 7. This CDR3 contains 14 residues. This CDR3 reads CASITGGALTEAFF. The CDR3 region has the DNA TGTGCCAGCATTACAGGGGGCGCGCTCACTGAAGCTTTCTTT.

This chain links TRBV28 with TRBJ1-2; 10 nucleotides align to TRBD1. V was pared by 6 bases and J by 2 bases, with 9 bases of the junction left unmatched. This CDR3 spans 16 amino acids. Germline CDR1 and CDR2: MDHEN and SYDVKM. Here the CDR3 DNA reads TGTGCCAGCAGCTCCCCGTGGGACAGGGGAAACTATGGCTACACCTTC. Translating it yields CASSSPWDRGNYGYTF.

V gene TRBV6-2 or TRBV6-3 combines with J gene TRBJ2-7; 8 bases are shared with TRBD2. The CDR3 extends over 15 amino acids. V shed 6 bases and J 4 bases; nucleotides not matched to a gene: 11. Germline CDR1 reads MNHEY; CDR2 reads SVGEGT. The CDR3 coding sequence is TGTGCCAGCAGCCTCACCGGGACTAGTTGTTACGAGCAGTACTTC. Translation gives CASSLTGTSCYEQYF.

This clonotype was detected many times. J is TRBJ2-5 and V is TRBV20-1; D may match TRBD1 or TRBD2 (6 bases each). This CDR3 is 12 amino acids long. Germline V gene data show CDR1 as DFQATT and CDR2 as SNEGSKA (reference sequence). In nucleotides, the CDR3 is TGCAGCGCCAAGGGGGGCAGAGAGACCCAGTACTTC. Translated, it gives CSAKGGRETQYF.

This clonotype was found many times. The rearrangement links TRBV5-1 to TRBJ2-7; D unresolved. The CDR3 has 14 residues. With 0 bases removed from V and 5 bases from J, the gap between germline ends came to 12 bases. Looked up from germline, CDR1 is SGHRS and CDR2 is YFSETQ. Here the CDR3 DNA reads TGCGCCAGCAGCTTGGACCGGGCAGACAACGAGCAGTACTTC. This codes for CASSLDRADNEQYF. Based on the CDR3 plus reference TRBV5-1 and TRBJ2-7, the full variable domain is KAGVTQTPRYLIKTRGQQVTLSCSPISGHRSVSWYQQTPGQGLQFLFEYFSETQRNKGNFPGRFSGRQFSNSRSEMNVSTLELGDSALYLCASSLDRADNEQYFGPGTRLTVT.

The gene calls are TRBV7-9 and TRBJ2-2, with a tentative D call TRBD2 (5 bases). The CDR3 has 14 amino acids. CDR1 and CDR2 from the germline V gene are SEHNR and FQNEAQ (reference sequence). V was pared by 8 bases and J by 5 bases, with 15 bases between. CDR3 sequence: CASRGDGRTGELFF. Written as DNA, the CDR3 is TGTGCCAGCCGAGGCGATGGGAGAACCGGGGAGCTGTTTTTT.

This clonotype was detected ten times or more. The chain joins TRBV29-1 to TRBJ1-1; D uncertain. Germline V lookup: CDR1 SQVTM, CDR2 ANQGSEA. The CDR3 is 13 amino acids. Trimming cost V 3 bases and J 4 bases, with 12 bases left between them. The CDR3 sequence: CSVEPGGSTEAFF. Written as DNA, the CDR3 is TGCAGCGTTGAGCCCGGAGGGTCCACTGAAGCTTTCTTT. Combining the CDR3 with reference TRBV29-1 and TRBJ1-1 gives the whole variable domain SAVISQKPSRDICQRGTSLTIQCQVDSQVTMMFWYRQQPGQSLTLIATANQGSEATYESGFVIDKFPISRPNLTFSTLTVSNMSPEDSSIYLCSVEPGGSTEAFFGQGTRLTVV.

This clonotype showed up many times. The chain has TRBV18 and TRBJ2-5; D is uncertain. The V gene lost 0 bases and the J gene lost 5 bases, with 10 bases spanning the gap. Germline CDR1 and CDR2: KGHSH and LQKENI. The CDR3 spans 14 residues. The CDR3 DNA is TGTGCCAGCTCACCACCGTGGCTCCGGGAGACCCAGTACTTC. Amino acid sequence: CASSPPWLRETQYF.

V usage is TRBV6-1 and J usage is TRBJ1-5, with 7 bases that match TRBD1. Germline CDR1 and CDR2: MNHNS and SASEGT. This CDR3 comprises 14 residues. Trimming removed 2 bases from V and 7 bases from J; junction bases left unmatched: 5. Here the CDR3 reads CASSERDSGQPQHF. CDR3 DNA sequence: TGTGCCAGCAGTGAAAGGGACAGTGGCCAGCCCCAGCATTTT.

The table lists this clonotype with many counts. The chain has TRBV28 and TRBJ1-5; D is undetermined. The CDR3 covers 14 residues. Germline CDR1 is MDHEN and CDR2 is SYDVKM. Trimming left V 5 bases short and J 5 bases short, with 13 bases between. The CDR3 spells CASSPPGWYQPQHF. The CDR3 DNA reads TGTGCCAGCAGTCCTCCGGGGTGGTATCAGCCCCAGCATTTT.

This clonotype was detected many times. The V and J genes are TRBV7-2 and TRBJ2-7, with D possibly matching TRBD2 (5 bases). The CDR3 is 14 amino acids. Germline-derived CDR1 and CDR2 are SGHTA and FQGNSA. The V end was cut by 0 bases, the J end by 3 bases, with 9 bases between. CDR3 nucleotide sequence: TGTGCCAGCAGCTTAGCACCCGGACTCTACGAGCAGTACTTC. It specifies CASSLAPGLYEQYF.

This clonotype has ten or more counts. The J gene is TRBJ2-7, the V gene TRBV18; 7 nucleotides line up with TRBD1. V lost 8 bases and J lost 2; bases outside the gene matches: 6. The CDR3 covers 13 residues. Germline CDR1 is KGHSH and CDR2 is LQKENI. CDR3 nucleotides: TGTGCCAGCAGTCCGACAGGGACCTACGAGCAGTACTTC. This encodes CASSPTGTYEQYF.

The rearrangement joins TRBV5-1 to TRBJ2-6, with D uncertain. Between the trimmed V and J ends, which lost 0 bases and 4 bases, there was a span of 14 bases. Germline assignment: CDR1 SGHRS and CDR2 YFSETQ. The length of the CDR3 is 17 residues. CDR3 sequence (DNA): TGCGCCAGCAGCTTGGGGGCTGCTACCCTGGGGGCCAACGTCCTGACTTTC. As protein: CASSLGAATLGANVLTF.

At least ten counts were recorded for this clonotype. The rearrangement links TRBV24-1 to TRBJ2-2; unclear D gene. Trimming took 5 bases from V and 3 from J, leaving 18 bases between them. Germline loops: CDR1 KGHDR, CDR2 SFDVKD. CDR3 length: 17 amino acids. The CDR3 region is CATSARHPSDHTGELFF. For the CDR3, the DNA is TGTGCCACCAGTGCAAGACATCCAAGCGACCACACCGGGGAGCTGTTTTTT.

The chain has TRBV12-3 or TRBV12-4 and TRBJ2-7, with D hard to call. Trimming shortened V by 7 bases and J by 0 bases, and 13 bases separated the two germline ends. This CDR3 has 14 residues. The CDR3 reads CASTPSFSSYEQYF. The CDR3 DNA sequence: TGTGCCAGCACCCCCTCGTTTAGCTCCTACGAGCAGTACTTC.

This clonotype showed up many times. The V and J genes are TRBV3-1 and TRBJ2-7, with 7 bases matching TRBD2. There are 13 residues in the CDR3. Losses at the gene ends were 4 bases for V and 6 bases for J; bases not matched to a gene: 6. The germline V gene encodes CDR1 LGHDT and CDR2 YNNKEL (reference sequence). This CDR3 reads CASSPLGGSEQYF. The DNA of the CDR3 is TGTGCCAGCAGCCCCTTGGGGGGGAGCGAGCAGTACTTC.

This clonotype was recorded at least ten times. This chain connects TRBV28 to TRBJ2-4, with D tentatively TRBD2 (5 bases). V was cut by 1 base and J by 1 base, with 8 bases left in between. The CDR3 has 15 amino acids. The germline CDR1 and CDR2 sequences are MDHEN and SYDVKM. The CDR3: CASSLFGVAKNIQYF. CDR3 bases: TGTGCCAGCAGTTTATTCGGGGTGGCCAAAAACATTCAGTACTTC.

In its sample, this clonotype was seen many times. The CDR3 coding sequence is TGTGCCACCTCTACGTTCCAAGAGACCCAGTACTTC. Protein: CATSTFQETQYF. The chain carries TRBV6-1 and TRBJ2-5; D is unclear. The V end lost 10 bases, the J end lost 1 base, and 10 bases lay between the germline ends. Germline CDR1 is MNHNS and CDR2 is SASEGT. This CDR3 comprises 12 residues.

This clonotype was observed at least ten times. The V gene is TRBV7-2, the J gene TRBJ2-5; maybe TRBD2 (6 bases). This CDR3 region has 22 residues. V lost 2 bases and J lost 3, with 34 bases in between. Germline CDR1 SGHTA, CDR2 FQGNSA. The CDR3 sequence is CASSLPGWGLVAVPEEEETQYF. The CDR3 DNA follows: TGTGCCAGCAGCTTACCAGGTTGGGGTTTGGTAGCGGTCCCCGAGGAGGAAGAGACCCAGTACTTC.

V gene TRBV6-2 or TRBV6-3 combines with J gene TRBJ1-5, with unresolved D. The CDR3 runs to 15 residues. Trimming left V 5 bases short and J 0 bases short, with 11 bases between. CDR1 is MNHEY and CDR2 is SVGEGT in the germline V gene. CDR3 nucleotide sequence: TGTGCCAGCAGTCCCGGGCAGGCTAGCAATCAGCCCCAGCATTTT. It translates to CASSPGQASNQPQHF.

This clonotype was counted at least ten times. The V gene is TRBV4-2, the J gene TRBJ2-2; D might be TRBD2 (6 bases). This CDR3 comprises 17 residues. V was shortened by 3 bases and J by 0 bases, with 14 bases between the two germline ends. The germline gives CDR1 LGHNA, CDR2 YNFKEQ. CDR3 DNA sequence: TGTGCCAGCAGCCAGGAGGGTGGGTACGCGAACACCGGGGAGCTGTTTTTT. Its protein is CASSQEGGYANTGELFF.

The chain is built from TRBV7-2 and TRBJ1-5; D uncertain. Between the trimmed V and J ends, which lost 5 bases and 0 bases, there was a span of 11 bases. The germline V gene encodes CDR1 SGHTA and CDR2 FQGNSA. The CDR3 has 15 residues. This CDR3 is CASSPGRYSNQPQHF. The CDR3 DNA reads TGTGCCAGCAGCCCAGGCAGGTATAGCAATCAGCCCCAGCATTTT. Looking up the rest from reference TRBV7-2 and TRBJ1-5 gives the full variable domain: GAGVSQSPSNKVTEKGKDVELRCDPISGHTALYWYRQSLGQGLEFLIYFQGNSAPDKSGLPSDRFSAERTGGSVSTLTIQRTQQEDSAVYLCASSPGRYSNQPQHFGDGTRLSIL.

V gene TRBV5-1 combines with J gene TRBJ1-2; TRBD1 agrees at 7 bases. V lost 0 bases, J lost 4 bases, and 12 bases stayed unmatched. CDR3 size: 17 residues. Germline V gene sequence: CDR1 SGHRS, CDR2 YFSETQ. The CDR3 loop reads CASSLDGTAPGSYGYTF. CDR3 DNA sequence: TGCGCCAGCAGCTTGGACGGGACAGCCCCCGGGAGCTATGGCTACACCTTC.

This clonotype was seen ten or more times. The CDR3 DNA sequence: TGTGCCAGCAGGATCGGCCCGTTAAACAGGGGCAGGTCATACGAGCAGTACTTC. It translates to CASRIGPLNRGRSYEQYF. V usage is TRBV28 and J usage is TRBJ2-7; 7 bases fit TRBD1. This CDR3 region has 18 residues. Trimming removed 6 bases from V and 4 bases from J; junction bases left unmatched: 21. From germline, CDR1 is MDHEN and CDR2 SYDVKM.

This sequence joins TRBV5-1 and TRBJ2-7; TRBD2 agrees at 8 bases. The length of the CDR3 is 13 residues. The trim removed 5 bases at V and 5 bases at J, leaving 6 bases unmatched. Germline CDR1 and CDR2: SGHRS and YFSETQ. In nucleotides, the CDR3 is TGCGCCAGCAGTGGGACTAGTACGGACGAGCAGTACTTC. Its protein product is CASSGTSTDEQYF.

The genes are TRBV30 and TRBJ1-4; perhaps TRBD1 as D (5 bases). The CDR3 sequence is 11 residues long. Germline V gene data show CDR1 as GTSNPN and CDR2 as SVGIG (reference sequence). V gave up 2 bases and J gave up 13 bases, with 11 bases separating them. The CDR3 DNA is TGTGCCTGGAGTTCTTCAGGGATACTGTTTTTT. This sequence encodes CAWSSSGILFF.

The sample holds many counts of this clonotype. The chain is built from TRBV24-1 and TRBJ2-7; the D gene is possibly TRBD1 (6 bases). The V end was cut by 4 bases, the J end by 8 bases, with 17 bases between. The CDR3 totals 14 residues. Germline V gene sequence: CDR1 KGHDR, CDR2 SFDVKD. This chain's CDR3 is CATSDTRGSGQQYF. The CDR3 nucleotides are TGTGCCACCAGTGACACCAGGGGTTCCGGGCAGCAGTACTTC.

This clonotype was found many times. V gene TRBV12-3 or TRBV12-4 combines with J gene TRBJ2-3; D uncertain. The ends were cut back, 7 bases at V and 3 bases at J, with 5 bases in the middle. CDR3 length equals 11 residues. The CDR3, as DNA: TGTGCCAGCACCCGGACAGATACGCAGTATTTT. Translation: CASTRTDTQYF.